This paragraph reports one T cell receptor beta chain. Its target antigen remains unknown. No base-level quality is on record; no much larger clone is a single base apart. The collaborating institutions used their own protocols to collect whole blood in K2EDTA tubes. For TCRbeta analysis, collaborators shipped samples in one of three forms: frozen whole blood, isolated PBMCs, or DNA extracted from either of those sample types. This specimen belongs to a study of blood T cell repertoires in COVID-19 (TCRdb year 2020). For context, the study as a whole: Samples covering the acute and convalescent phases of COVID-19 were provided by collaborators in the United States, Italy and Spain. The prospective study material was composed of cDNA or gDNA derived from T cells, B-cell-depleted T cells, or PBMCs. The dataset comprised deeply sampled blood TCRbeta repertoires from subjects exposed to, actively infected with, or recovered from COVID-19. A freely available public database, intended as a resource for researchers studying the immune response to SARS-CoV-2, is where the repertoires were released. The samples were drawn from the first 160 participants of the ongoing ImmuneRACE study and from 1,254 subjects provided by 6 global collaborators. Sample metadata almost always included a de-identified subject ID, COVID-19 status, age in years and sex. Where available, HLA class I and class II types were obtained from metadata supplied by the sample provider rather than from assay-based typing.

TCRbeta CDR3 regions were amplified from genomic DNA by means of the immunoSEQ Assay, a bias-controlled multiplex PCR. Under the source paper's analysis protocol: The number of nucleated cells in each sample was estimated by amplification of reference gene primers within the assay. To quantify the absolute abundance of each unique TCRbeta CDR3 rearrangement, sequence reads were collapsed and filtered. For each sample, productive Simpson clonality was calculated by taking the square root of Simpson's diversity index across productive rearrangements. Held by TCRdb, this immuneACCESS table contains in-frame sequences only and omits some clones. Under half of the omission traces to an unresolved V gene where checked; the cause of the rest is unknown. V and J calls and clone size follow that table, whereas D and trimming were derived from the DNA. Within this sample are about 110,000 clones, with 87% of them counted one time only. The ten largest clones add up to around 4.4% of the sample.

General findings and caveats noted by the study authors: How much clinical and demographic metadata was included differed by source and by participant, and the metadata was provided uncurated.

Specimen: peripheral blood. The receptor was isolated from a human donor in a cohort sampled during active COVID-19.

The sequenced DNA is TGTGCCAGCAGTATCCTAGCGGGACCCACAGATACGCAGTATTTT. It is translated as CASSILAGPTDTQYF. The chain is encoded by TRBV28 joined to TRBJ2-3, with TRBD2 identical over 9 junction bases. Sequences MDHEN (CDR1) and SYDVKM (CDR2) are obtained from the germline V gene. At the junction V is shortened by 5 bases and J by 2 bases; bases outside the gene matches: 5. The CDR3 numbers 15 residues from cysteine through phenylalanine. Only the CDR3 DNA is retained, 45 bases long and in frame from the first base.